Only a few counts were recorded for the clone carrying this TCR beta chain. The antigen remains undetermined. This sample was taken from a study of human T cells and chemical hapten exposure. Whole-study context: Variability of per-sample TCR yields stemmed mainly from small differences in pooled library volume.

Findings of the study overall: DPC sensitization did not alter TCRs above 1 in 1000 frequency.

Individual cDNA molecules had unique molecular identifiers attached to them by the library. One entry per CDR3 protein, called by TCRdb with MiXCR from the 5' RACE reads. The sample records under 150,000 distinct CDR3 sequences, roughly 19% being singletons. The V gene's germline CDR1 is SEHNR and CDR2 FQNEAQ (reference sequence). This CDR3 is built from 15 residues. V lost 0 bases to trimming and J lost 5 bases, with 14 bases between them. RNA extraction used unfractionated whole blood as the source of total RNA. The TCR sequence derives from a human donor in good health. The chain links TRBV7-9 to TRBJ2-7; D tentatively fits TRBD1 or TRBD2 (5 bases each). The CDR3 region has the DNA TGTGCCAGCAGCTTAGCGGGGACCCAGGCCCACGAGCAGTACTTC. This sequence encodes CASSLAGTQAHEQYF.